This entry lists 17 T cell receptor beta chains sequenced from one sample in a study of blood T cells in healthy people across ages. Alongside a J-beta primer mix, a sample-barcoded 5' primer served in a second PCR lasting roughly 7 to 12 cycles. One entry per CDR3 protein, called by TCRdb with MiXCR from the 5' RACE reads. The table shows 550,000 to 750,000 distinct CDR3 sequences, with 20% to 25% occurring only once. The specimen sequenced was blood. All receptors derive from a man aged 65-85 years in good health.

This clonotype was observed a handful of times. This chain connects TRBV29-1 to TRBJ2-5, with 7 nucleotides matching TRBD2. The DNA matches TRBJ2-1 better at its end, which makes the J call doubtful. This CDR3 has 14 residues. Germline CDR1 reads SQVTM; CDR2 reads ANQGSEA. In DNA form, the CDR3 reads TGCAGCGTTGATCGGTCTAGCGGTCCAAATGAGCAGTTCTTC. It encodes CSVDRSSGPNEQFF.

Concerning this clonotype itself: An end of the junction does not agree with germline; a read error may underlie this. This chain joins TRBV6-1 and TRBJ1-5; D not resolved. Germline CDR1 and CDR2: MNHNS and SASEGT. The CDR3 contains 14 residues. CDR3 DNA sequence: TGTGCCAGCAGTGAAGCGCTTAGCGATCAGCCCCAGCATTTT. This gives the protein CASSEALSDQPQHF.

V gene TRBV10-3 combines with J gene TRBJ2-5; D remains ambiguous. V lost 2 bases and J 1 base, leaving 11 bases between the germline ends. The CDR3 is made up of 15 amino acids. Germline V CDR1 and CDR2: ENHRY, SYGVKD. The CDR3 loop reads CAISERGTLQETQYF. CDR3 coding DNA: TGTGCCATCAGTGAGCGTGGAACTCTCCAAGAGACCCAGTACTTC.

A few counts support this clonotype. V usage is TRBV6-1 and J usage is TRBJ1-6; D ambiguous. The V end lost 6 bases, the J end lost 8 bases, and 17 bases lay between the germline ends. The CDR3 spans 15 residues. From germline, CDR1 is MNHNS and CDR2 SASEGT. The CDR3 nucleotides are TGTGCCAGCAGGGAAAACCCCCTAGGTCATTCACCCCTCCACTTT. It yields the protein CASRENPLGHSPLHF.

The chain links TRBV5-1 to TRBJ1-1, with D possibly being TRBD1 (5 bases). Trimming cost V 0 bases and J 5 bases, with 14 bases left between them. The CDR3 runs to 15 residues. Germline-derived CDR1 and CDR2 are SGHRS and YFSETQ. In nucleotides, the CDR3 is TGCGCCAGCAGCTTGGAATCCCGGGGGGGGACTGAAGCTTTCTTT. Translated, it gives CASSLESRGGTEAFF. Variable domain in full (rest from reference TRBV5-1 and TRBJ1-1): KAGVTQTPRYLIKTRGQQVTLSCSPISGHRSVSWYQQTPGQGLQFLFEYFSETQRNKGNFPGRFSGRQFSNSRSEMNVSTLELGDSALYLCASSLESRGGTEAFFGQGTRLTVV.

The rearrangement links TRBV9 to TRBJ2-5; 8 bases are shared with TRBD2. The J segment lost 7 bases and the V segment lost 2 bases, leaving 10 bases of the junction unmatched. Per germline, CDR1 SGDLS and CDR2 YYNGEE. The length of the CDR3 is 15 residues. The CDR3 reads CASSVNSGNVGTQYF. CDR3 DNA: TGTGCCAGCAGCGTGAATAGCGGGAACGTGGGGACCCAGTACTTC.

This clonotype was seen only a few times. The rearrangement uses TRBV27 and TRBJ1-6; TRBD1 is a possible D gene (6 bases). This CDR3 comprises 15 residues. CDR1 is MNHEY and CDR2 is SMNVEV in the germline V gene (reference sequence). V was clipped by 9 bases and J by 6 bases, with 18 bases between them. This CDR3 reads CASSSGGTSNSPLHF. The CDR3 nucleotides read TGTGCCAGTTCTTCCGGGGGGACAAGTAATTCACCCCTCCACTTT.

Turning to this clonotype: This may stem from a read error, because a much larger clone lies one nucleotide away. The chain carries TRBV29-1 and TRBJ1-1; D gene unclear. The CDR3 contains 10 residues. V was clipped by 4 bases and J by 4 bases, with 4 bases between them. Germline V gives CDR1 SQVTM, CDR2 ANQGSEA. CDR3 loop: CSVGTTEAFF. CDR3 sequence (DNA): TGCAGCGTTGGGACCACTGAAGCTTTCTTT.

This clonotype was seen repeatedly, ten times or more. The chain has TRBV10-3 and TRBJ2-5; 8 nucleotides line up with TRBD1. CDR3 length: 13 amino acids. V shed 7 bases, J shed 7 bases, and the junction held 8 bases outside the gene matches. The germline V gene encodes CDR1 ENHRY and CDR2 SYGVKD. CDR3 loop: CAITSTGVGTQYF. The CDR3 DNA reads TGTGCCATCACCTCGACAGGGGTGGGGACCCAGTACTTC.

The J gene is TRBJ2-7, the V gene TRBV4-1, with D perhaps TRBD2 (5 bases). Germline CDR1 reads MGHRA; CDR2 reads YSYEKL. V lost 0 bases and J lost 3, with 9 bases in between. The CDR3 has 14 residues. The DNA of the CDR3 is TGCGCCAGCAGCCAAGAATCAGGAGGCTACGAGCAGTACTTC. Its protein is CASSQESGGYEQYF.

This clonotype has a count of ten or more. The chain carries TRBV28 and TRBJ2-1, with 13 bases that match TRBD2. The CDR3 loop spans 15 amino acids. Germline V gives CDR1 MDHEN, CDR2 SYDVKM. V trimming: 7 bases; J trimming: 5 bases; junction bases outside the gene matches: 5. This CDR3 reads CASNRLAGGHNEQFF. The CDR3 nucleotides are TGTGCCAGCAACCGACTAGCGGGAGGTCACAATGAGCAGTTCTTC.

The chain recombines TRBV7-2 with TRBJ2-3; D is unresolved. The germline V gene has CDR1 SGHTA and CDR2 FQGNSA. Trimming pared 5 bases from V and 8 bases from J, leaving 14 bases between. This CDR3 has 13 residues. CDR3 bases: TGTGCCAGCAGCCCCTGGGCCTCAGGTACGCAGTATTTT. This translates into CASSPWASGTQYF.

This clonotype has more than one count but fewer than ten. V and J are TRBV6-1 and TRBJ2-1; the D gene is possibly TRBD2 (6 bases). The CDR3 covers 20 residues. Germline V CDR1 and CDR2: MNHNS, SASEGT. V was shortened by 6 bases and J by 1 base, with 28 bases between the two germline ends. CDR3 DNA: TGTGCCAGCAGATCCAGTACTTCCCTCGGTGGAGGGAGTTCCTACAATGAGCAGTTCTTC. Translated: CASRSSTSLGGGSSYNEQFF.

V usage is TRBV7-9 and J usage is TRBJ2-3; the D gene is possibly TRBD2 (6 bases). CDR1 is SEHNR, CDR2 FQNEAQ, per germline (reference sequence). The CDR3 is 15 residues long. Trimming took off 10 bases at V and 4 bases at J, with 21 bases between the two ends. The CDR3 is CATGAGSTGADTQYF. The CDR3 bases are TGTGCCACCGGTGCGGGATCCACGGGCGCAGATACGCAGTATTTT.

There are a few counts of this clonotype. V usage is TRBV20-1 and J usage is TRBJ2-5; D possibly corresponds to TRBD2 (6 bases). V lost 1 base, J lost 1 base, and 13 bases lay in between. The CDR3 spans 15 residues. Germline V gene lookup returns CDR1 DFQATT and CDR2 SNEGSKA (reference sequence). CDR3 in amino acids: CSARGGGLSQETQYF. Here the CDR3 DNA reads TGCAGTGCTAGAGGTGGGGGGTTGAGCCAAGAGACCCAGTACTTC.

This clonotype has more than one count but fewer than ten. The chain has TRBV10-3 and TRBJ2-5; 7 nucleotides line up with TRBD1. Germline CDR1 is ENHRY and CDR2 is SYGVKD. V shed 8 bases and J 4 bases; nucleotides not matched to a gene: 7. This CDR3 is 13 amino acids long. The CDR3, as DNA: TGTGCCATCGGCACAGGGGAAGGAGAGACCCAGTACTTC. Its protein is CAIGTGEGETQYF.

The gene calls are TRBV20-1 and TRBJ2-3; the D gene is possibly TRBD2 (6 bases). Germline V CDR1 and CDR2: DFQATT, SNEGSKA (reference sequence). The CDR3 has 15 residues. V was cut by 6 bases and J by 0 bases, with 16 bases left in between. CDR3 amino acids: CSAGPRDTSTDTQYF. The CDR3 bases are TGCAGTGCGGGCCCGCGGGATACAAGCACAGATACGCAGTATTTT.